The clone carrying this T cell receptor beta chain showed up just a few times. Its antigen is undetermined. This sample stems from a study of T cells in localized non-small cell lung cancer. The study, taken as a whole, reports: The study found T cell clonality highest in uninvolved adjacent lung, above tumor. Higher blood T cell density tracked longer overall survival.

The data were produced by immunoSEQ multiplex PCR, yet TCRdb's version contains in-frame clones alone and is incomplete. The sample holds 2,000 to 2,500 clones, approximately 28% seen once. The CDR3 sequence is 15 residues long. The input for sequencing was normal lung tissue next to the tumor, taken before any cancer treatment. The source is a female donor aged 60 or older with stage I squamous cell lung carcinoma. The chain joins TRBV1 to TRBJ2-1; the D call of TRBD2 is as the table states it, not checked on the DNA. TRBV1 is classified as a pseudogene. CDR3 in amino acids: CASSQVGLAGGDQFF. DNA of the CDR3: TGCGCCAGCAGCCAGGTGGGACTAGCGGGGGGCGACCAGTTCTTC.